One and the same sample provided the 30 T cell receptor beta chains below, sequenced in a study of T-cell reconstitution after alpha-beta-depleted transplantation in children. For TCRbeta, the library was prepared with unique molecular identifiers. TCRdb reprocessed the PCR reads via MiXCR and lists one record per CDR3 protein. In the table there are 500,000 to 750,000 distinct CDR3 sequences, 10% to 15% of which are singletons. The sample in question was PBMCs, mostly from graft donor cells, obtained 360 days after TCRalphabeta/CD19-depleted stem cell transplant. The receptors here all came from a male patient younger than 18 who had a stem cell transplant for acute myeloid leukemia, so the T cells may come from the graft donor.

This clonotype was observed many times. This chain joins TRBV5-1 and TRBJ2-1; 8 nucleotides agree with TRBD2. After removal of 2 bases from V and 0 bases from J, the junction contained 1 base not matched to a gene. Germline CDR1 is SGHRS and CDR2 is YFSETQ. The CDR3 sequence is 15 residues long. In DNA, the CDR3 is TGCGCCAGCAGCTTTAGCGGGACCTCCTACAATGAGCAGTTCTTC. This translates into CASSFSGTSYNEQFF.

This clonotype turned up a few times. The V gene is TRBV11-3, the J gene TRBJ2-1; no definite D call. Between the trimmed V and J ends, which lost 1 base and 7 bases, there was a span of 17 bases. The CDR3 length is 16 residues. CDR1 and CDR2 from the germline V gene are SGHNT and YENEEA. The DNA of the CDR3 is TGTGCCAGCAGCTTAGGGCCTAGAAGGGTGATTAATGAGCAGTTCTTC. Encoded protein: CASSLGPRRVINEQFF.

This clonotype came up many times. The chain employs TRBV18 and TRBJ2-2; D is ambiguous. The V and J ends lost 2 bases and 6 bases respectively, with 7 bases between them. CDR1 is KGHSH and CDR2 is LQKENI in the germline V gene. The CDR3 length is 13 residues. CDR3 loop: CASSPLGPGELFF. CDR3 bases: TGTGCCAGCTCACCATTGGGTCCCGGGGAGCTGTTTTTT.

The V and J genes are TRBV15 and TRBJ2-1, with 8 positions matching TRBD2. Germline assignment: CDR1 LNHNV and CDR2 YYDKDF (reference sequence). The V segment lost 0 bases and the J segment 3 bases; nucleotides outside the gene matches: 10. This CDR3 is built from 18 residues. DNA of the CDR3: TGTGCCACCAGCAGAGATAGGGAGGGACTAGGCAGCTACAATGAGCAGTTCTTC. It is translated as CATSRDREGLGSYNEQFF.

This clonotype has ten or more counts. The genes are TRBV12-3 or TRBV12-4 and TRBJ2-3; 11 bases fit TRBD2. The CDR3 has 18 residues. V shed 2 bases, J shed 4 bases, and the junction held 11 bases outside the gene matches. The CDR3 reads CASSLMSHSGRAPDTQYF. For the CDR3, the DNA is TGTGCCAGCAGTTTAATGAGTCATAGCGGGAGGGCTCCAGATACGCAGTATTTT.

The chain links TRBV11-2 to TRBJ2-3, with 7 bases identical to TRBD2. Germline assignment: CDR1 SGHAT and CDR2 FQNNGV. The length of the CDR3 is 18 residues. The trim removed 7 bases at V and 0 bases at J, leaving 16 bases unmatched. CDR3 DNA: TGTGCCAGCACCCCCCTCAAGCGGGACTACATAAGCACAGATACGCAGTATTTT. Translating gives CASTPLKRDYISTDTQYF.

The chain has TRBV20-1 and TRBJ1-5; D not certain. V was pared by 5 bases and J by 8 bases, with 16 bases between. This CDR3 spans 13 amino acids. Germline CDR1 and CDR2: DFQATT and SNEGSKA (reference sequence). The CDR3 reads CSALPSSGEPQHF. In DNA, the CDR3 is TGCAGTGCTCTTCCTTCGAGCGGTGAGCCCCAGCATTTT.

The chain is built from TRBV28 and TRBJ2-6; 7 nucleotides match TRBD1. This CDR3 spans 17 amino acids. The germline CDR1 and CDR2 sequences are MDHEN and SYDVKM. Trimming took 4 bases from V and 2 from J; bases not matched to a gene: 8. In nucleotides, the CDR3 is TGTGCCAGCAGTTCCTCACTAGGGGGCACTGGGGCCAACGTCCTGACTTTC. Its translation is CASSSSLGGTGANVLTF.

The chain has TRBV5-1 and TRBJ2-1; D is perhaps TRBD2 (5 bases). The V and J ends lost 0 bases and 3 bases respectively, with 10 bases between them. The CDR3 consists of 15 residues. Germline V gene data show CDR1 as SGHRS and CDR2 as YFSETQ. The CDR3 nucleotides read TGCGCCAGCAGCTTGGGCCAGGAGGTCTACAATGAGCAGTTCTTC. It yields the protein CASSLGQEVYNEQFF.

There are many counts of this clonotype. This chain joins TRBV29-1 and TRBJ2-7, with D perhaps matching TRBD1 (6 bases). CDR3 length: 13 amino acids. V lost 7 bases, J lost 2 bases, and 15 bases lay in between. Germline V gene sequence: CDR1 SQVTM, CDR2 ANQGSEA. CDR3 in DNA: TGCAGCGCCCTAACAGGGCTCACCTACGAGCAGTACTTC. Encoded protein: CSALTGLTYEQYF.

The CDR3 coding sequence is TGTGCCAGCAGTAAGGGACTAGCGGGAGGCATTCAAGAGACCCAGTACTTC. It yields the protein CASSKGLAGGIQETQYF. This chain uses TRBV6-1 with TRBJ2-5; 15 bases align to TRBD2. In germline, CDR1 is MNHNS, CDR2 SASEGT. CDR3 length equals 17 residues. Losses at the gene ends were 5 bases for V and 2 bases for J; bases not matched to a gene: 6.

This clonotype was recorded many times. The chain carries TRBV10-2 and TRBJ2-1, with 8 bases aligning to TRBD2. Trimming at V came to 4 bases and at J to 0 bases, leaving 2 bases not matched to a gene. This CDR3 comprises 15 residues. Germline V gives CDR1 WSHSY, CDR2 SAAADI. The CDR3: CASSGLAGSYNEQFF. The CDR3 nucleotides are TGCGCCAGCAGTGGTCTAGCGGGCTCCTACAATGAGCAGTTCTTC.

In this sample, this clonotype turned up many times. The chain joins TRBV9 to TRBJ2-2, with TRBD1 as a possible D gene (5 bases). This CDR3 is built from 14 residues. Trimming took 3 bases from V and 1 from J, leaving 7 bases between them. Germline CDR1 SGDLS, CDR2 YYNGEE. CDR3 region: CASSETGNTGELFF. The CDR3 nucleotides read TGTGCCAGCAGCGAAACAGGGAACACCGGGGAGCTGTTTTTT.

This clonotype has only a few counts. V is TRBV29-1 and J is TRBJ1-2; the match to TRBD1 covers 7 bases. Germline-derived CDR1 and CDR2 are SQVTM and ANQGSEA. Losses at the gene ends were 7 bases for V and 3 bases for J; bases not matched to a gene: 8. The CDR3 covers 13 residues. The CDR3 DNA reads TGCAGCGGGTTAGCCGGGACAGACTATGGCTACACCTTC. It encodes CSGLAGTDYGYTF.

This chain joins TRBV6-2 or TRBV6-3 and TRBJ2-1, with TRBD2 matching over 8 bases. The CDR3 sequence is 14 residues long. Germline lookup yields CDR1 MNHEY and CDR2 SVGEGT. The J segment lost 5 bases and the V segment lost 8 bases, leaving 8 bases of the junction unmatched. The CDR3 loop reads CASSWWRGDNEQFF. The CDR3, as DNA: TGTGCCAGCTCCTGGTGGCGGGGGGACAATGAGCAGTTCTTC.

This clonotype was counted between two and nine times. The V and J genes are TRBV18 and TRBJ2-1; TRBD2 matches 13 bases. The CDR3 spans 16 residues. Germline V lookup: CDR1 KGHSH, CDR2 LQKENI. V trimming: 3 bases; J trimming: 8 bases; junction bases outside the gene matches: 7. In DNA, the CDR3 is TGTGCCAGCTCACCTAGACTAGCGGGAGGCAGGGATGAGCAGTTCTTC. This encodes CASSPRLAGGRDEQFF.

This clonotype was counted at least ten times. The CDR3 DNA reads TGTGCCAGCAGCTTAGCCGGACAGCAAGAGACCCAGTACTTC. Translating gives CASSLAGQQETQYF. The chain uses TRBV7-6 and TRBJ2-5, with D possibly TRBD1 on 6 matching bases. Trimming shortened V by 0 bases and J by 2 bases, and 7 bases separated the two germline ends. Germline V gene data show CDR1 as SGHVS and CDR2 as FNYEAQ. The CDR3 runs 14 residues.

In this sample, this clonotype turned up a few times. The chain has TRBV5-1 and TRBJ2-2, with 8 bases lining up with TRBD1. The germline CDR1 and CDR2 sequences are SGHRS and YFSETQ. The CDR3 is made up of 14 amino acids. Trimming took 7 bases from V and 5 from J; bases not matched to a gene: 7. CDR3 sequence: CASGIRGRTGELFF. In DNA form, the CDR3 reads TGCGCCAGCGGTATCAGGGGGCGAACCGGGGAGCTGTTTTTT.

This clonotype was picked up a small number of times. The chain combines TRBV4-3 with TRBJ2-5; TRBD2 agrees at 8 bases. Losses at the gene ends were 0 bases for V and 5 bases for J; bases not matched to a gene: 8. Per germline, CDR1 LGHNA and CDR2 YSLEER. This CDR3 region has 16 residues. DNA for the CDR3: TGCGCCAGCAGCCAAGATTGGACGGGAGGGCGGGAGACCCAGTACTTC. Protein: CASSQDWTGGRETQYF.

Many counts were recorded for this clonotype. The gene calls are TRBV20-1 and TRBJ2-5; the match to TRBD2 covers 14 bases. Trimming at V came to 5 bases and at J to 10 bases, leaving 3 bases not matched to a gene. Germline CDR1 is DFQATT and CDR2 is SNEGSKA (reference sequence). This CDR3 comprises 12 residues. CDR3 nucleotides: TGCAGTGCTGGGACTAGCGGGAGTATCCAGTACTTC. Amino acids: CSAGTSGSIQYF.

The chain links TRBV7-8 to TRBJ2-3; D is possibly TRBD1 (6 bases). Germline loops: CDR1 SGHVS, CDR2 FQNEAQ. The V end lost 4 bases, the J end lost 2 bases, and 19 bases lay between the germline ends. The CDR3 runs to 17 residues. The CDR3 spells CASSSSPNREPTDTQYF. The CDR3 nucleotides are TGTGCCAGCAGCTCGTCGCCCAACAGGGAACCCACAGATACGCAGTATTTT.

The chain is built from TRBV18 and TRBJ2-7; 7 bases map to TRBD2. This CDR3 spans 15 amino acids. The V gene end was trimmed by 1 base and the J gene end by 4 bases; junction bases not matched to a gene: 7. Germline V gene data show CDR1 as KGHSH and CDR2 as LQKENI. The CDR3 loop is CASSPLPSGGYEQYF. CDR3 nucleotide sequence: TGTGCCAGCTCACCACTTCCTAGCGGAGGGTACGAGCAGTACTTC.

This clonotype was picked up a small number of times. The CDR3 DNA reads as TGCAGTGCTAGAAGGGGACAGGGGGCGGTTGAGCAGTTCTTC. Its protein product is CSARRGQGAVEQFF. The chain couples TRBV20-1 to TRBJ2-1; 12 nucleotides match TRBD1. The CDR3 runs to 14 residues. V trimming: 2 bases; J trimming: 9 bases; junction bases outside the gene matches: 5. The germline V gene has CDR1 DFQATT and CDR2 SNEGSKA (reference sequence).

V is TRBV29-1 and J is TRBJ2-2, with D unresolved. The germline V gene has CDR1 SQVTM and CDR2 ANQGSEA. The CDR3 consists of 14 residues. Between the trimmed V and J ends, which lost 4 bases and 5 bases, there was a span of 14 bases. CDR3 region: CSVALRTLTGELFF. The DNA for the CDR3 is TGCAGCGTTGCCCTCCGGACGCTAACCGGGGAGCTGTTTTTT.

This CDR3 reads CASSFRWSPGETQYF. DNA for the CDR3: TGCGCCAGCAGCTTCCGTTGGTCCCCCGGCGAGACCCAGTACTTC. The genes are TRBV5-1 and TRBJ2-5; D is ambiguous. Germline CDR1 and CDR2: SGHRS and YFSETQ. V gave up 2 bases and J gave up 5 bases, with 16 bases separating them. The CDR3 is 15 amino acids.

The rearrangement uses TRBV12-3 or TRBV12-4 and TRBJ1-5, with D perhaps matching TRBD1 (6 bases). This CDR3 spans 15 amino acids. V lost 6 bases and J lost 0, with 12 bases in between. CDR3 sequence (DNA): TGTGCCAGCAGCTTCAGGGGATTTAGCAATCAGCCCCAGCATTTT. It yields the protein CASSFRGFSNQPQHF.

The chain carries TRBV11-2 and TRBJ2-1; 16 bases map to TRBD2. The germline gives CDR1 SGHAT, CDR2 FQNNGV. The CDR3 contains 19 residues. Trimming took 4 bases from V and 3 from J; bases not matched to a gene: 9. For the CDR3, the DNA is TGTGCCAGCAGCTCCCCGGGACTAGCGGGAGGGCCGGGCTACAATGAGCAGTTCTTC. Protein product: CASSSPGLAGGPGYNEQFF.

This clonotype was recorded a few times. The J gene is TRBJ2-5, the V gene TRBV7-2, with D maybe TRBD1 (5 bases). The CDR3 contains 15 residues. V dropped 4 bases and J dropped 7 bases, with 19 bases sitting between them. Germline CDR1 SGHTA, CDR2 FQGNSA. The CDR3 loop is CASSSSPKGAWTQYF. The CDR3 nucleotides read TGTGCCAGCAGCTCATCTCCCAAAGGGGCCTGGACCCAGTACTTC.

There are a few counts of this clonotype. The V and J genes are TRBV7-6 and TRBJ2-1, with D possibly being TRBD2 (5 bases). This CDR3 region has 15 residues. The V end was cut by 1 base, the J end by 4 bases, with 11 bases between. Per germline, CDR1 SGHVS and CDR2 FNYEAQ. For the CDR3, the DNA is TGTGCCAGCAGCTTAGTAGCGACGGGTTACAATGAGCAGTTCTTC. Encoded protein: CASSLVATGYNEQFF.

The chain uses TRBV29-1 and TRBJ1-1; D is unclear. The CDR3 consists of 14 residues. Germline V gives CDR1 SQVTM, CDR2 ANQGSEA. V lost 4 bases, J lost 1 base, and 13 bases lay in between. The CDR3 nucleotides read TGCAGCGTTGGACATCCGGCGGGGAACACTGAAGCTTTCTTT. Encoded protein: CSVGHPAGNTEAFF.